This entry describes one T cell receptor beta chain. The antigen is not known. These data come from a study of T cell responses to AZD1222 COVID-19 vaccine. Study-wide results and caveats: Along spike, vaccine-associated CD4 TCRs were found throughout, with dominance at 160-218 and 743-854. All repertoire sampling was performed exclusively after the peak T cell response. In a largely white British group with more females than males, clonal diversity was possibly underestimated.

Some clones are missing from TCRdb's copy, which holds only in-frame ones; the method was immunoSEQ multiplex PCR. Of approximately 110,000 clones listed, about 87% are singletons. Unmatched junction bases numbered 3, after V lost 0 bases and J lost 1 base. Germline CDR1 MNHEY, CDR2 SVGEGT. This CDR3 is 17 amino acids long. This TCR came from an adult who received the AZD1222 COVID-19 vaccine. The rearrangement uses TRBV6-2 or TRBV6-3 and TRBJ1-3, with 10 bases that match TRBD1. The source was peripheral blood, collected 28 days after the second AZD1222 dose. CDR3 DNA sequence: TGTGCCAGCAGTTACTCGCCGGGACAGGGGTCTGGAAACACCATATATTTT. Protein: CASSYSPGQGSGNTIYF.